This TCR beta chain is from a study of regulatory T cells in long-lasting Graves disease. Time point indicated: persistent/refractory GD, antithyroid drugs over 5 years with positive TRAb. The authors made the TCR library using RNA they extracted from PBMCs. About this clonotype itself: A read error may account for a junction end that differs from germline.

The CDR3 spans 18 residues. The germline V gene has CDR1 MGHRA and CDR2 YSYEKL. CDR3-region Arm-PCR and iRepertoire HTBI primers produced the TCR beta libraries. TCRdb fed the multiplex PCR reads into MiXCR, producing one record per CDR3 protein. In the table there are fewer than 400,000 distinct CDR3 sequences, about 19% of which are singletons. The V gene is TRBV4-1, the J gene TRBJ1-1; 11 bases fit TRBD1. The source of this sequence is a female donor with Graves disease. Sequencing was performed on peripheral blood mononuclear cells (PBMCs), taken when the disease was refractory, from a patient treated with antithyroid drugs. The CDR3 spells CASSKDRGTGGLNTEAFF. The CDR3 nucleotides read TGCGCCAGCAGCAAAGATCGTGGGACAGGGGGATTGAACACTGAAGCTTTCTTT.